This is a list of T cell receptor beta chains from one sample in a study of blood T cell repertoires in COVID-19. The assay was immunoSEQ multiplex PCR, and TCRdb's table has in-frame clones only and misses some. This table holds around 100,000 clones, 85% found once. Sample: peripheral blood. The receptors originated from a man in his forties or fifties with active or convalescent COVID-19. Each CDR3 is given with its conserved first and last residue. Fields, in order: CDR3 length, D gene, V gene, clone size, J gene, CDR3 DNA, CDR3 protein. D genes are given only for firm matches. Clone size is not always given. Where it is, it says once, few, many or a class for expanded clones.

>15|TRBD1|TRBV10-3|NA|TRBJ1-5
TGTGCCATCAGTGAGGGGACAGGGAGAATTCAGCCCCAGCATTTT
CAISEGTGRIQPQHF
>15|TRBD1|TRBV5-1|NA|TRBJ2-2
TGCGCCAGCAGCTTGGGGAGGACAGGGGACGGGGAGCTGTTTTTT
CASSLGRTGDGELFF
>14|NA|TRBV19|once|TRBJ2-7
TGTGCCAGTAGTGGCGGGACGGCACGCTACGAGCAGTACTTC
CASSGGTARYEQYF
>14|NA|TRBV28|NA|TRBJ2-5
TGTGCCAGCAGTTTACGAGAGGGCCGAGAGACCCAGTACTTC
CASSLREGRETQYF
>15|NA|TRBV6-5|NA|TRBJ2-1
TGTGCCAGCAGTAGGGAGGCTAATCTAAACAATGAGCAGTTCTTC
CASSREANLNNEQFF
>13|NA|TRBV9|NA|TRBJ2-2
TGTGCCAGCAGCGTAGAAGCTTCCGGGGAGCTGTTTTTT
CASSVEASGELFF
>14|TRBD2|TRBV24-1|NA|TRBJ2-2
TGTGCCATCGGACTAGCGGCGAACACCGGGGAGCTGTTTTTT
CAIGLAANTGELFF
>16|TRBD1|TRBV10-3|NA|TRBJ1-4
TGTGCCATCAGTCCGGGACAGGGGAGTTCTAATGAAAAACTGTTTTTT
CAISPGQGSSNEKLFF
>16|TRBD2|TRBV7-7|many|TRBJ2-2
TGTGCTAGCAGCTCCGCAAGCGGGGCGAACACCGGGGAGCTGTTTTTT
CASSSASGANTGELFF
>14|TRBD2|TRBV29-1|NA|TRBJ2-5
TGCAGCGTTTATCCTAGCGGACACCAAGAGACCCAGTACTTC
CSVYPSGHQETQYF
>13|NA|TRBV5-3|NA|TRBJ1-5
TGTGCCAGAAGCTTGAGGCGGAGATGGCCCCAGCATTTT
CARSLRRRWPQHF
>12|NA|TRBV5-4|NA|TRBJ2-3
TGTGCCAGCAGCTATAACACAGATACGCAGTATTTT
CASSYNTDTQYF
>12|NA|TRBV24-1|once|TRBJ1-1
TGTGCCACCAGCACAAGGAACACTGAAGCTTTCTTT
CATSTRNTEAFF
>15|TRBD2|TRBV10-3|NA|TRBJ2-1
TGTGCCATCAGTGATGCGCTGACTAGCGGCAATGAGCAGTTCTTC
CAISDALTSGNEQFF
>14|NA|TRBV7-9|NA|TRBJ2-7
TGTGCCAGCAGCTCACCTACAGGGCCCTACGAGCAGTACTTC
CASSSPTGPYEQYF
>14|TRBD1|TRBV11-2|NA|TRBJ1-1
TGTGCCAGCACCATGGGACAGGCGAACACTGAAGCTTTCTTT
CASTMGQANTEAFF
>14|TRBD1|TRBV10-3|few|TRBJ1-3
TGTGCCATCAGTGGACAGGGGGCTGGAAACACCATATATTTT
CAISGQGAGNTIYF
>14|NA|TRBV10-2|NA|TRBJ1-2
TGCGCCAGCAGTGCTAATGGACACTACTATGGCTACACCTTC
CASSANGHYYGYTF
>15|NA|TRBV12-5|NA|TRBJ2-3
TGTGCTAGTGGTTTGATCCGGGAATCCACAGATACGCAGTATTTT
CASGLIRESTDTQYF
>13|NA|TRBV18|once|TRBJ2-1
TGTGCCAGCTCACCTGGAGTCGGGAATGAGCAGTTCTTC
CASSPGVGNEQFF
>13|TRBD1|TRBV6-5|NA|TRBJ2-7
TGTGCCAGCAGTCGACAGGGCTGGTACGAGCAGTACTTC
CASSRQGWYEQYF
>15|NA|TRBV2|NA|TRBJ2-2
TGTGCCAGCAGTGTCGGGGGAGTTAGGACCGGGGAGCTGTTTTTT
CASSVGGVRTGELFF
>15|NA|TRBV7-3|few|TRBJ1-5
TGTGCCAGCAGCCGTGGACACGTCGGCAATCAGCCCCAGCATTTT
CASSRGHVGNQPQHF
>17|TRBD1|TRBV5-4|NA|TRBJ2-2
TGTGCCAGCAGCTTGGCCTCCAGGGGGAGAAACACCGGGGAGCTGTTTTTT
CASSLASRGRNTGELFF
>13|TRBD2|TRBV27|NA|TRBJ2-1
TGTGCCAGCAGTTTACGACTGCGGGGGGCGCAGTTCTTC
CASSLRLRGAQFF
>14|NA|TRBV2|NA|TRBJ1-1
TGTGCCAGCAGTGAAAATAGCAGGGGATCAGAAGCTTTCTTT
CASSENSRGSEAFF
>16|NA|TRBV5-1|NA|TRBJ2-5
TGCGCCAGCAGCGATGTGGGACTCCCGGGGGTAGAGACCCAGTACTTC
CASSDVGLPGVETQYF
>15|TRBD2|TRBV3-1/TRBV3-2|NA|TRBJ2-1
TGTGCCAGCGGGAGCGGGACCCGGGTTTTCTGGGAGCAGTTCTTC
CASGSGTRVFWEQFF
>14|TRBD1|TRBV7-9|NA|TRBJ1-1
TGTGCCAGCAGCTTACAGGGGGTGAACACTGAAGCTTTCTTT
CASSLQGVNTEAFF
>14|NA|TRBV7-3|NA|TRBJ1-1
TGTGCCAGCAGGGGAGGGGCCTCTAACACTGAAGCTTTCTTT
CASRGGASNTEAFF
>11|NA|TRBV20-1|NA|TRBJ2-7
TGCAGTGCACGAAGCGGACACGAGCAGTACTTC
CSARSGHEQYF
>15|NA|TRBV16|NA|TRBJ1-5
TGTGCCAGCAGCCTTCAAGGACAGAGCAATCAGCCCCAGCATTTT
CASSLQGQSNQPQHF
>14|NA|TRBV2|NA|TRBJ2-3
TGTGCCAGCATGACGACAGGAGGCACAGATACGCAGTATTTT
CASMTTGGTDTQYF
>14|NA|TRBV2|NA|TRBJ2-2
TGTGCCAGCAGTGTGTTCGGGAACACCGGGGAGCTGTTTTTT
CASSVFGNTGELFF
>13|TRBD2|TRBV11-3|NA|TRBJ2-1
TGTGCCAGCAGCTTAGGGGGAGGGGATGAGCAGTTCTTC
CASSLGGGDEQFF
>14|NA|TRBV19|once|TRBJ2-6
TGTGCCAGTAGTATGTTATCTGGGGCCAACGTCCTGACTTTC
CASSMLSGANVLTF
>15|TRBD1|TRBV2|NA|TRBJ2-7
TGTGCCAGCAGCGGGACAGGGGGGATGACCTACGAGCAGTACTTC
CASSGTGGMTYEQYF
>12|TRBD1|TRBV5-1|few|TRBJ1-2
TGCGCCAGCAGTTTAACAGGGGGCGGCTACACCTTC
CASSLTGGGYTF
>14|NA|TRBV2|NA|TRBJ2-3
TGTGCCAGCAGTCTGAGCTTGAGCACAGATACGCAGTATTTT
CASSLSLSTDTQYF
>15|NA|TRBV9|NA|TRBJ1-1
TGTGCCAGCAGCGTAGGACAGTCCATGAACACTGAAGCTTTCTTT
CASSVGQSMNTEAFF
>18|TRBD2|TRBV4-2|NA|TRBJ2-3
TGTGCCAGCAGCCAAGATCCCGCGAAAACTAGCGGGAGGGATACGCAGTATTTT
CASSQDPAKTSGRDTQYF